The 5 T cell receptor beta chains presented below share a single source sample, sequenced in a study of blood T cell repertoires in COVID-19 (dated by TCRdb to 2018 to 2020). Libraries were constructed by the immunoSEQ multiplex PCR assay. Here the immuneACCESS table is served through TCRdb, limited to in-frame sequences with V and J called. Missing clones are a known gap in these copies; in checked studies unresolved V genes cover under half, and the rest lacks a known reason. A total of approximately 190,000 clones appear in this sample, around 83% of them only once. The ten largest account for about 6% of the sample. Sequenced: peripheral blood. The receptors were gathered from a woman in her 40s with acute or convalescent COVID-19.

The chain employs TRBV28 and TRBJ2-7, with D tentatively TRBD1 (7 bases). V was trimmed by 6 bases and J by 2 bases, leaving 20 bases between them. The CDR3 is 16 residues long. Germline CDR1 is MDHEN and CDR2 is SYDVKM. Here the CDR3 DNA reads TGTGCCAGCAGGCCGATTGGGGGGCAGGGGGCCTACGAGCAGTACTTC. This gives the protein CASRPIGGQGAYEQYF. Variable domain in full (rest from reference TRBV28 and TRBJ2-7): DVKVTQSSRYLVKRTGEKVFLECVQDMDHENMFWYRQDPGLGLRLIYFSYDVKMKEKGDIPEGYSVSREKKERFSLILESASTNQTSMYLCASRPIGGQGAYEQYFGPGTRLTVT.

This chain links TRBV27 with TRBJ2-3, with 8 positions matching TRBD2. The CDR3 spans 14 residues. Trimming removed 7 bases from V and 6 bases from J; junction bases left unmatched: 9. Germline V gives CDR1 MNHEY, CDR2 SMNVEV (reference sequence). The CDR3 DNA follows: TGTGCCAGCACCACGGGACTAGGGGGGGATACGCAGTATTTT. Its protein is CASTTGLGGDTQYF.

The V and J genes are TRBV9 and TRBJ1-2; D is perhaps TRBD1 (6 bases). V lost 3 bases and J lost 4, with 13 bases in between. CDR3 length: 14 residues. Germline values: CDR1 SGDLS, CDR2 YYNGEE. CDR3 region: CASSGVTGFYGYTF. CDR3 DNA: TGTGCCAGCAGCGGGGTTACAGGGTTCTATGGCTACACCTTC.

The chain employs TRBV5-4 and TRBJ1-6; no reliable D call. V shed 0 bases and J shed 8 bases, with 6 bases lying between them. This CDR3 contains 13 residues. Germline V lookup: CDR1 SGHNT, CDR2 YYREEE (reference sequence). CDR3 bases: TGTGCCAGCAGCTTGGCCGGGGATTCACCCCTCCACTTT. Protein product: CASSLAGDSPLHF.

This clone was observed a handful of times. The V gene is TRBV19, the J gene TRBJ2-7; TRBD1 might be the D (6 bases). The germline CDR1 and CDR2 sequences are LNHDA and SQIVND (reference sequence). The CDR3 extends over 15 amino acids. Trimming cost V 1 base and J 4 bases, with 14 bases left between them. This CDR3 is CASSIGNRALYEQYF. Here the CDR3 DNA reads TGTGCCAGTAGTATAGGCAACAGGGCCCTATACGAGCAGTACTTC.